Below, 24 T cell receptor beta chains from the same sample are listed, as sequenced in a study of radiation and T cells in renal cell carcinoma. Treatment meaning: 15 Gy SBRT to primary tumor, nephrectomy 4 weeks later. Here immunoSEQ multiplex PCR was the method, and the copy in TCRdb shows in-frame clones only, minus some. The sample holds 10,000 to 15,000 clones, 33% seen once. The source was tumor tissue, collected from a patient whose treatment included radiotherapy and nephrectomy. The receptors originated from a man in his 60s with renal cell carcinoma.

CDR3 sequence (DNA): TGCGCCAGCAGTCCGCAGGGAATCCCTGAAGCTTTCTTT. Translated, it gives CASSPQGIPEAFF. The chain has TRBV4-3 and TRBJ1-1, with D perhaps TRBD1 (5 bases). Trimming shortened V by 6 bases and J by 6 bases, and 14 bases separated the two germline ends. The CDR3 covers 13 residues. Germline assignment: CDR1 LGHNA and CDR2 YSLEER.

This clone has more than one count but fewer than ten. This chain connects TRBV19 to TRBJ2-5, with 11 bases lining up with TRBD2. Per germline, CDR1 LNHDA and CDR2 SQIVND (reference sequence). V dropped 5 bases and J dropped 1; count of bases not matched to a gene: 6. The CDR3 has 16 amino acids. CDR3 protein: CASSFLGTSGQETQYF. The CDR3 nucleotides are TGTGCCAGTAGTTTCCTCGGGACTAGCGGCCAAGAGACCCAGTACTTC.

The chain has TRBV6-1 and TRBJ2-2, with D possibly being TRBD2 (6 bases). Germline V gives CDR1 MNHNS, CDR2 SASEGT. Trimming stripped 1 base from V and 7 bases from J, with 7 bases between. This CDR3 has 13 residues. CDR3 nucleotide sequence: TGTGCCAGCAGTGAAGTGCGGGACGGGGAGCTGTTTTTT. It is translated as CASSEVRDGELFF.

This clone was found a few times. The V and J genes are TRBV2 and TRBJ1-2, with 12 nucleotides matching TRBD1. This CDR3 is 15 amino acids long. Losses at the gene ends were 4 bases for V and 7 bases for J; bases not matched to a gene: 7. CDR1 SNHLY and CDR2 FYNNEI come from the germline V gene. CDR3 DNA: TGTGCCAGCAGTGGGCCGGGACAGGGGGCAGGTGGCTACACCTTC. It codes for CASSGPGQGAGGYTF. Combining the CDR3 with reference TRBV2 and TRBJ1-2 gives the whole variable domain EPEVTQTPSHQVTQMGQEVILRCVPISNHLYFYWYRQILGQKVEFLVSFYNNEISEKSEIFDDQFSVERPDGSNFTLKIRSTKLEDSAMYFCASSGPGQGAGGYTFGSGTRLTVV.

The chain has TRBV7-7 and TRBJ2-5; perhaps TRBD1 as D (6 bases). The germline CDR1 and CDR2 sequences are SSHAT and FNYEAQ (reference sequence). V was clipped by 1 base and J by 3 bases, with 6 bases between them. The length of the CDR3 is 13 residues. CDR3 protein: CASSLDREETQYF. The DNA for the CDR3 is TGTGCCAGCAGCTTAGACAGGGAAGAGACCCAGTACTTC. The full variable domain, rest sourced from reference TRBV7-7 and TRBJ2-5, is GAGVSQSPRYKVTKRGQDVTLRCDPISSHATLYWYQQALGQGPEFLTYFNYEAQPDKSGLPSDRFSAERPEGSISTLTIQRTEQRDSAMYRCASSLDREETQYFGPGTRLLVL.

The rearrangement uses TRBV6-1 and TRBJ2-2; tentatively, D is TRBD1 or TRBD2 (5 bases each). V lost 11 bases, J lost 5 bases, and 18 bases lay in between. The CDR3 sequence is 14 residues long. From germline, CDR1 is MNHNS and CDR2 SASEGT. In DNA, the CDR3 is TGTGCCTTATCGGGACGAAGGGGAACCGGGGAGCTGTTTTTT. It translates to CALSGRRGTGELFF.

The rearrangement joins TRBV4-3 to TRBJ2-3, with unresolved D. CDR1 LGHNA and CDR2 YSLEER come from the germline V gene. The CDR3 is made up of 13 amino acids. Trimming left V 1 base short and J 5 bases short, with 7 bases between. CDR3: CASSQGRLDTQYF. Here the CDR3 DNA reads TGCGCCAGCAGCCAAGGCAGACTAGATACGCAGTATTTT.

Only a few counts were recorded for this clone. The rearrangement links TRBV20-1 to TRBJ2-1; D uncertain. V was cut by 3 bases and J by 10 bases, with 10 bases left in between. The germline V gene has CDR1 DFQATT and CDR2 SNEGSKA (reference sequence). The CDR3 runs 11 residues. In DNA form, the CDR3 reads TGCAGTGCTAGCTTGGCGGAAGAGCAGTTCTTC. Protein sequence: CSASLAEEQFF.

This clone has a count of ten or more. The chain combines TRBV2 with TRBJ1-1, with no clear D. This CDR3 has 11 amino acids. Between the trimmed V and J ends, which lost 6 bases and 6 bases, there was a span of 8 bases. The V gene's germline CDR1 is SNHLY and CDR2 FYNNEI. Here the CDR3 reads CASRDVAEAFF. CDR3 sequence (DNA): TGTGCCAGCAGAGACGTCGCTGAAGCTTTCTTT.

In this sample, this clone turned up a few times. This chain uses TRBV2 with TRBJ1-5; a possible D gene is TRBD1 (6 bases). This CDR3 is 13 amino acids long. V was pared by 8 bases and J by 2 bases, with 10 bases between. From germline, CDR1 is SNHLY and CDR2 FYNNEI. The CDR3 DNA follows: TGTGCCAGCGGGAACAGGGGCAATCAGCCCCAGCATTTT. This codes for CASGNRGNQPQHF.

The chain employs TRBV5-4 and TRBJ2-5; 8 positions agree with TRBD1. V lost 3 bases and J lost 1; bases outside the gene matches: 14. The CDR3 spans 18 residues. From germline, CDR1 is SGHNT and CDR2 YYREEE (reference sequence). CDR3 sequence: CASSSPLEGQDLQETQYF. Here the CDR3 DNA reads TGTGCCAGCAGCTCACCCCTAGAGGGACAGGACCTCCAAGAGACCCAGTACTTC.

J is TRBJ1-1 and V is TRBV6-5, with 8 bases lining up with TRBD1. The V and J ends lost 3 bases and 1 base, in that order; junction bases with no gene match: 4. This CDR3 is 15 amino acids long. CDR1 MNHEY and CDR2 SVGAGI come from the germline V gene. CDR3 sequence reads: CASSYGQGWNTEAFF. DNA of the CDR3: TGTGCCAGCAGTTATGGACAGGGCTGGAACACTGAAGCTTTCTTT.

In this sample, this clone turned up a few times. The rearrangement joins TRBV4-2 to TRBJ2-1, with a tentative D call TRBD2 (5 bases). There are 12 residues in the CDR3. CDR1 and CDR2 from the germline V gene are LGHNA and YNFKEQ. With 0 bases removed from V and 9 bases from J, the gap between germline ends came to 6 bases. DNA for the CDR3: TGTGCCAGCAGCCAAGATGGAGGTGAGCAGTTCTTC. Translation gives CASSQDGGEQFF.

The chain combines TRBV19 with TRBJ1-6, with D possibly matching TRBD1 (6 bases). The V gene lost 5 bases and the J gene lost 3 bases, with 11 bases spanning the gap. CDR1 LNHDA and CDR2 SQIVND come from the germline V gene (reference sequence). The CDR3 is 15 residues long. The CDR3 sequence: CASSSDRSYNSPLHF. CDR3 DNA: TGTGCCAGTAGTTCGGACAGAAGCTATAATTCACCCCTCCACTTT.

Only a few counts were recorded for this clone. CDR3 coding DNA: TGTGCCAGTCGGGCCTCGAGGTTCGTGGTGAACACTGAAGCTTTCTTT. Amino acids: CASRASRFVVNTEAFF. The V and J genes are TRBV27 and TRBJ1-1; D is uncertain. This CDR3 comprises 16 residues. V was shortened by 9 bases and J by 0 bases, with 20 bases between the two germline ends. From germline, CDR1 is MNHEY and CDR2 SMNVEV (reference sequence).

The V gene is TRBV14, the J gene TRBJ1-1; no definite D call. Germline V gene sequence: CDR1 SGHDN, CDR2 FVKESK. CDR3 length: 13 residues. V was cut by 5 bases and J by 6 bases, with 13 bases left in between. The CDR3 DNA reads TGTGCCAGCAGCAACTATGGGCACCCTGAAGCTTTCTTT. This encodes CASSNYGHPEAFF.

This clone appeared a few times. This chain uses TRBV7-6 with TRBJ2-5, with D possibly TRBD2 on 6 matching bases. V was trimmed by 1 base and J by 4 bases, leaving 13 bases between them. Germline V gene lookup returns CDR1 SGHVS and CDR2 FNYEAQ. The CDR3 covers 15 residues. CDR3 nucleotide sequence: TGTGCCAGCAGCTTAGAAGCGGGTAGCGGAGAGACCCAGTACTTC. It codes for CASSLEAGSGETQYF.

This rearrangement joins TRBV9 to TRBJ2-7; D could derive from TRBD1 or TRBD2 (6 bases each). The CDR3 consists of 16 residues. Trimming removed 4 bases from V and 4 bases from J, with 21 bases in between. The germline CDR1 and CDR2 sequences are SGDLS and YYNGEE. The DNA of the CDR3 is TGTGCCAGCAGCCCCGGGGGCCCGCAGGGCAGGTACGAGCAGTACTTC. Amino acid sequence: CASSPGGPQGRYEQYF.

There are a few counts of this clone. The chain carries TRBV5-4 and TRBJ1-1; D is unclear. This CDR3 region has 14 residues. From germline, CDR1 is SGHNT and CDR2 YYREEE (reference sequence). The V end lost 4 bases, the J end lost 1 base, and 11 bases lay between the germline ends. The CDR3 region has the DNA TGTGCCAGCAGCCCCCCCGAGGCGAACACTGAAGCTTTCTTT. Amino acid sequence: CASSPPEANTEAFF.

This rearrangement joins TRBV30 to TRBJ1-4; D remains unclear. The CDR3 runs to 15 residues. Trimming took 3 bases from V and 0 from J, leaving 11 bases between them. The germline gives CDR1 GTSNPN, CDR2 SVGIG (reference sequence). CDR3 in amino acids: CAWSRILATNEKLFF. The CDR3 region has the DNA TGTGCCTGGAGCAGGATCCTTGCAACTAATGAAAAACTGTTTTTT.

CDR3 DNA sequence: TGTGCCAGCAGCTTGGGGACATTGCAAGAGACCCAGTACTTC. It yields the protein CASSLGTLQETQYF. The chain links TRBV5-6 to TRBJ2-5; D might be TRBD1 (5 bases). The germline V gene has CDR1 SGHDT and CDR2 YYEEEE. CDR3 length equals 14 residues. Trimming took off 0 bases at V and 2 bases at J, with 8 bases between the two ends.

J is TRBJ1-5 and V is TRBV6-6, with a possible D match to TRBD1 (5 bases). With 8 bases removed from V and 0 bases from J, the gap between germline ends came to 5 bases. CDR3 length equals 12 residues. Germline CDR1 reads MNHNY; CDR2 reads SVGAGI (reference sequence). CDR3 residues: CASQGSNQPQHF. The CDR3 region has the DNA TGTGCCAGCCAGGGTAGCAATCAGCCCCAGCATTTT.

The J gene is TRBJ1-6, the V gene TRBV30, with D hard to call. V lost 0 bases and J 0 bases, leaving 6 bases between the germline ends. Germline loops: CDR1 GTSNPN, CDR2 SVGIG (reference sequence). The CDR3 length is 15 residues. The CDR3 sequence: CAWSVESSYNSPLHF. Here the CDR3 DNA reads TGTGCCTGGAGTGTTGAGAGCTCCTATAATTCACCCCTCCACTTT.

The rearrangement uses TRBV7-8 and TRBJ2-7; D may correspond to TRBD1 or TRBD2 (5 bases each). The CDR3 extends over 14 amino acids. V was shortened by 5 bases and J by 3 bases, with 14 bases between the two germline ends. The germline CDR1 and CDR2 sequences are SGHVS and FQNEAQ. The CDR3 DNA follows: TGTGCCAGCAGCCCGAGGGGCAGCTTCTACGAGCAGTACGTC. Amino acid sequence: CASSPRGSFYEQYV.